What follows are 8 T cell receptor beta chains derived from one specimen sequenced in a study of shared clonotypes between healthy human individuals. The method was immunoSEQ multiplex PCR; TCRdb's version includes in-frame clones alone and lacks a portion of them. The sample contains roughly 2.6 million clones, around 90% of which appear only once. What was sequenced was naive CD4+ T cells sorted from blood. Subset noted: CD45RA+ positively selected. The receptor set was obtained from a young man in good health.

The genes are TRBV7-3 and TRBJ2-1, with 12 positions matching TRBD2. V dropped 0 bases and J dropped 10; count of bases not matched to a gene: 4. This CDR3 is 15 amino acids long. The V gene's germline CDR1 is SGHTA and CDR2 FQGTGA. CDR3 bases: TGTGCCAGCAGCTTAACTGGACTAGCGGGGAAGGAGCAGTTCTTC. As protein: CASSLTGLAGKEQFF.

This clone has only a few counts. Other nucleotide sequences from this sample produce the same CDR3. The chain joins TRBV20-1 to TRBJ1-2; no reliable D call. Per germline, CDR1 DFQATT and CDR2 SNEGSKA (reference sequence). V lost 1 base and J 4 bases, leaving 4 bases between the germline ends. The CDR3 runs to 11 residues. The CDR3 DNA reads as TGCAGTGCTAGAGCCAGCTATGGCTACACCTTC. Protein: CSARASYGYTF.

The chain combines TRBV13 with TRBJ1-2; perhaps TRBD1 as D (5 bases). This CDR3 has 14 residues. V lost 4 bases, J lost 5 bases, and 14 bases lay in between. Germline V gene lookup returns CDR1 PRHDT and CDR2 FYEKMQ (reference sequence). DNA of the CDR3: TGTGCCAGCAGCTGGGGGGGTTCGCCGTATGGCTACACCTTC. Encoded protein: CASSWGGSPYGYTF.

The V and J genes are TRBV29-1 and TRBJ2-7, with a tentative D call TRBD2 (6 bases). The CDR3 spans 14 residues. V was clipped by 0 bases and J by 2 bases, with 11 bases between them. Germline assignment: CDR1 SQVTM and CDR2 ANQGSEA. CDR3 nucleotides: TGCAGCGTTGAAGAGGGGGGTTGGCCCTACGAGCAGTACTTC. Translated: CSVEEGGWPYEQYF.

The chain combines TRBV10-1 with TRBJ2-2; D gene unclear. Germline CDR1 is WNHNN and CDR2 is SYGVQD (reference sequence). Trimming stripped 8 bases from V and 2 bases from J, with 9 bases between. The CDR3 contains 13 residues. The CDR3 loop reads CASSFGNTGELFF. The CDR3 nucleotides are TGCGCCAGCTCTTTTGGTAACACCGGGGAGCTGTTTTTT.

The chain links TRBV9 to TRBJ1-2; TRBD1 matches at 10 bases. V gave up 2 bases and J gave up 10 bases; unmatched junction bases: 8. The CDR3 length is 14 residues. Germline CDR1 is SGDLS and CDR2 is YYNGEE. The CDR3 coding sequence is TGTGCCAGCAGCGTGGGACAGGGGAAGATCGACTACACCTTC. It translates to CASSVGQGKIDYTF. The whole variable domain, remainder taken from reference TRBV9 and TRBJ1-2, is DSGVTQTPKHLITATGQRVTLRCSPRSGDLSVYWYQQSLDQGLQFLIQYYNGEERAKGNILERFSAQQFPDLHSELNLSSLELGDSALYFCASSVGQGKIDYTFGSGTRLTVV.

The CDR3: CASRGTSGMADTQYF. CDR3 sequence (DNA): TGTGCCAGCAGGGGGACTAGCGGGATGGCAGATACGCAGTATTTT. The chain links TRBV6-1 to TRBJ2-3, with 13 bases matching TRBD2. The V gene's germline CDR1 is MNHNS and CDR2 SASEGT. V trimming: 6 bases; J trimming: 4 bases; junction bases outside the gene matches: 4. The CDR3 loop spans 15 amino acids.

The chain employs TRBV29-1 and TRBJ2-5, with a weak D call TRBD1 (5 bases). This CDR3 is built from 14 residues. Germline CDR1 reads SQVTM; CDR2 reads ANQGSEA. V gave up 4 bases and J gave up 4 bases, with 16 bases separating them. CDR3 in amino acids: CSVARTAGIETQYF. CDR3 DNA sequence: TGCAGCGTTGCCCGGACGGCAGGGATAGAGACCCAGTACTTC.